Listed below are T cell receptor beta chains from one sample, sequenced in a study of beta chain features in type 1 diabetes. Profiled with immunoSEQ multiplex PCR; TCRdb holds only in-frame clones, not every one. The sample consists of 300,000 to 350,000 clones, around 19% of them appearing once. The sequenced sample was naive CD4+ T cells from blood. The source is a woman between 18 and 29 years old in good health. CDR3s include the opening cysteine and the closing phenylalanine or tryptophan. Fields, in order: D gene, J gene, V gene, CDR3 protein. The D gene is left open where the match is weak.

d_gene: .
j_gene: TRBJ1-1
v_gene: TRBV29-1
CDR3aa: CSVSRRPGDGEAFF

d_gene: .
j_gene: TRBJ1-2
v_gene: TRBV30
CDR3aa: CAWSVTGRRYGYTF

d_gene: .
j_gene: TRBJ2-7
v_gene: TRBV20-1
CDR3aa: CSADQEGLLHF

d_gene: .
j_gene: TRBJ2-2
v_gene: TRBV29-1
CDR3aa: CSVEGEAGQTGELFF

d_gene: TRBD1
j_gene: TRBJ2-7
v_gene: TRBV23-1
CDR3aa: CASSQWDRSYSYEQYF

d_gene: .
j_gene: TRBJ2-5
v_gene: TRBV5-1
CDR3aa: CASSFSGGRTQETQYF

d_gene: TRBD1
j_gene: TRBJ2-4
v_gene: TRBV7-2
CDR3aa: CASSADRAKNIQYF

d_gene: TRBD2
j_gene: TRBJ2-7
v_gene: TRBV4-2
CDR3aa: CASSLQTSGGGYEQYF

d_gene: TRBD2
j_gene: TRBJ2-1
v_gene: TRBV30
CDR3aa: CAWSVQLAGVRNEQFF

d_gene: .
j_gene: TRBJ2-7
v_gene: TRBV30
CDR3aa: CAWSQGGYEQYF

d_gene: .
j_gene: TRBJ1-1
v_gene: TRBV28
CDR3aa: CASSSRAGNTEAFF

d_gene: .
j_gene: TRBJ2-7
v_gene: TRBV29-1
CDR3aa: CSVYTGIRQYF

d_gene: TRBD1
j_gene: TRBJ2-7
v_gene: TRBV6-5
CDR3aa: CASSIDRDTYEQYF

d_gene: TRBD1
j_gene: TRBJ2-7
v_gene: TRBV29-1
CDR3aa: CSVRTGRREQYF

d_gene: .
j_gene: TRBJ1-1
v_gene: TRBV30
CDR3aa: CAWSGQYTEAFF

d_gene: TRBD2
j_gene: TRBJ2-1
v_gene: TRBV11-2
CDR3aa: CASSSISRTSGSRSEQFF